Listed below are T cell receptor beta chains from one sample, sequenced in a study of blood T cell repertoires in COVID-19. Only in-frame clones appear in the TCRdb table, and some are missing; sequencing was by immunoSEQ multiplex PCR. This table has hundreds of thousands of clones, 86% appearing once. Sequenced material: peripheral blood. The receptor set was obtained from a woman in her twenties or thirties with active or convalescent COVID-19. The conserved cysteine and the conserved F or W are not part of the CDR3 here.

V	J	CDR3
TRBV19	TRBJ2-1	ASSISGNYNEQF
TRBV10-3	TRBJ1-1	AISHPGEGTEAF
TRBV6-5	TRBJ1-1	ASSYQQGLALTEAF
TRBV5-1	TRBJ2-2	ASRPGQKNTGELF
TRBV15	TRBJ2-1	ATSRGTGTSGNPSYNEQF
TRBV5-1	TRBJ2-3	ASSLASNTDTQY
TRBV29-1	TRBJ1-2	SVETSGTGYGYT
TRBV18	TRBJ2-7	ASSPPLGGNDEQY
TRBV2	TRBJ2-7	ASSEAGLADNEQY
TRBV11-2	TRBJ1-1	ASSLDAVGGTEAF
TRBV30	TRBJ1-1	AWSVQGDTEAF
TRBV27	TRBJ1-1	ASSPDRGQSTEAF
TRBV7-8	TRBJ1-1	ASSLRWNTEAF
TRBV2	TRBJ1-3	ASRLDISGNTIY
TRBV5-1	TRBJ1-2	ASSSDNNYGYT
TRBV7-2	TRBJ2-3	ASSRRSGGDVTQY
TRBV5-1	TRBJ1-6	ASSLVGQNNSPLH
TRBV5-6	TRBJ2-3	ASSLGTGPTDTQY